This T cell receptor beta chain was identified during a study of T cells in Graves' hyperthyroidism and ophthalmopathy. This clonotype was recorded at least ten times. RNA transcripts yielded amplified TCR beta CDR3 regions. A first-round RT-PCR of the TCR CDR3 used the HTBI primer set. Via MiXCR, TCRdb re-called the multiplex PCR reads, giving one row per CDR3 protein. The repertoire consists of nearly 600,000 distinct CDR3 sequences, with approximately 15% occurring once and the leading ten covering about 6.6%. Lactation, pregnancy, other autoimmune disease or uncontrolled infection led to exclusion of patients. The CDR3 has 15 amino acids. Trimming cost V 8 bases and J 2 bases, with 16 bases left between them. In germline, CDR1 is MDHEN, CDR2 SYDVKM.

What was sequenced was blood. The V and J genes are TRBV28 and TRBJ1-3; D is possibly TRBD1 (6 bases). The receptor was isolated from a young woman with Graves' ophthalmopathy. This CDR3 reads CASGSTGRAGNTIYF. In DNA form, the CDR3 reads TGTGCCAGCGGCTCTACAGGGCGCGCTGGAAACACCATATATTTT.